This paragraph covers one T cell receptor beta chain sequence. The data originate from a study of a mutant IDH1 vaccine in newly diagnosed glioma. As for time point: baseline, week 1 (first vaccination visit). The treatment: pre-vaccination baseline after standard-of-care therapy. The data were produced by immunoSEQ multiplex PCR, yet TCRdb's version contains in-frame clones alone and is incomplete. Altogether roughly 41,000 clones are present, roughly 90% being singletons, with the ten largest covering 18%. The V gene's germline CDR1 is MNHEY and CDR2 SMNVEV (reference sequence). CDR3 length equals 15 residues. V lost 1 base and J lost 5, with 14 bases in between.

The chain combines TRBV27 with TRBJ1-1; D remains ambiguous. The receptor's source is a man between 18 and 29 years old with glioma. The sample here was PBMCs, taken from a glioma patient treated with radiotherapy, temozolomide or both. CDR3 sequence: CASSLWPSTGTEAFF. CDR3 DNA: TGTGCCAGCAGTTTATGGCCTTCCACGGGGACTGAAGCTTTCTTT.